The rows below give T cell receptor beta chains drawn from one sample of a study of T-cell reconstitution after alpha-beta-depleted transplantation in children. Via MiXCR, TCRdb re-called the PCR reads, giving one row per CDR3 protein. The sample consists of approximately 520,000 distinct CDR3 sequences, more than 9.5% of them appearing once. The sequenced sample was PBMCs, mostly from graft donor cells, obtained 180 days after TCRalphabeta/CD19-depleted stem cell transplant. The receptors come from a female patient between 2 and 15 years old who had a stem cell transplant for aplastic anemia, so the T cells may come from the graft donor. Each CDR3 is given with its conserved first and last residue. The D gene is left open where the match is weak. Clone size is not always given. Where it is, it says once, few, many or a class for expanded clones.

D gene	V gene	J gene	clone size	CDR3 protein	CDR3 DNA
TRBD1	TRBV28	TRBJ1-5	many	CASSFWGQFSNQPQHF	TGTGCCAGCAGTTTTTGGGGACAGTTTAGCAATCAGCCCCAGCATTTT
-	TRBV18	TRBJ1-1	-	CASSPTLQVGGTEAFF	TGTGCCAGCTCCCCCACCCTTCAGGTCGGAGGGACTGAAGCTTTCTTT
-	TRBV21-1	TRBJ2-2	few	CASSKSRGGQGGAGELFF	TGTGCCAGCAGCAAATCCAGGGGGGGACAGGGAGGTGCCGGGGAGCTGTTTTTT
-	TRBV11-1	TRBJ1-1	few	CASSSTASGGGTEAFF	TGTGCCAGCAGCTCGACGGCCAGCGGCGGCGGCACTGAAGCTTTCTTT
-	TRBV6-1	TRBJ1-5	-	CASNGPGASINQPQHF	TGTGCCAGCAACGGCCCGGGGGCCTCAATCAATCAGCCCCAGCATTTT
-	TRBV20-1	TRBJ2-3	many	CSASLTYSTDTQYF	TGCAGTGCTAGCCTGACCTATAGCACAGATACGCAGTATTTT
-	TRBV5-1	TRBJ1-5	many	CASSPYSDQPQHF	TGCGCCAGCAGCCCCTACAGCGACCAGCCCCAGCATTTT
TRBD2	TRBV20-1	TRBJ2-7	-	CSVVAGTSGSSSSYEQYF	TGCAGTGTTGTCGCCGGGACTAGCGGGAGTTCCAGCTCCTACGAGCAGTACTTC
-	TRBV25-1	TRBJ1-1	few	CASRGLAAGPEAFF	TGTGCCAGCAGGGGTTTGGCAGCCGGCCCTGAAGCTTTCTTT
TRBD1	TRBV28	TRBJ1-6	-	CASSPPTGWDNSPLHF	TGTGCCAGCAGTCCACCGACAGGGTGGGATAATTCACCCCTCCACTTT
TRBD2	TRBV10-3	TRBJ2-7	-	CAISESKRGVAGGKTSTSYEQYF	TGTGCCATCAGTGAGTCGAAGCGGGGAGTAGCGGGAGGGAAAACCTCGACCTCCTACGAGCAGTACTTC
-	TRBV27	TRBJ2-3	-	CASSLVLGGTSTDTQYF	TGTGCCAGCAGTTTGGTTCTTGGGGGTACGAGCACAGATACGCAGTATTTT
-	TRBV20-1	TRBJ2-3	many	CSARWSTDTQYF	TGCAGTGCTAGGTGGAGCACAGATACGCAGTATTTT
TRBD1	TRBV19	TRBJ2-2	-	CASSWDSLTGELFF	TGTGCCAGTAGCTGGGACAGCCTCACCGGGGAGCTGTTTTTT
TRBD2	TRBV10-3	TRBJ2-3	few	CAIRMSSSGRSHRSFTDTQYF	TGTGCCATCCGGATGTCTTCTAGCGGGAGGTCCCACCGGTCTTTCACAGATACGCAGTATTTT
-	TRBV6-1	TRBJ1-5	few	CASRRGGGGQPQHF	TGTGCCAGCAGGAGGGGAGGGGGAGGGCAGCCCCAGCATTTT
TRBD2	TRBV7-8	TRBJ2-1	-	CASSLLTSGSLFNEQFF	TGTGCCAGCAGCTTACTGACTAGCGGGAGCCTTTTTAATGAGCAGTTCTTC
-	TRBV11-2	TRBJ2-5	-	CASSLILLGRGLKETQYF	TGTGCCAGCAGCTTAATACTCCTTGGAAGAGGATTGAAAGAGACCCAGTACTTC
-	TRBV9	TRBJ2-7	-	CASSVVGDHDQYF	TGTGCCAGCAGCGTAGTTGGGGACCACGATCAGTACTTC
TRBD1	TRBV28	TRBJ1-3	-	CASSSDRARNTIYF	TGTGCCAGCAGTTCCGACAGGGCGAGAAACACCATATATTTT
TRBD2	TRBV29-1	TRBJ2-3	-	CSAGAAGGPLRSTDTQYF	TGCAGCGCGGGGGCAGCGGGAGGGCCTCTTCGTAGCACAGATACGCAGTATTTT
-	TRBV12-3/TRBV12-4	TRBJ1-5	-	CASSLMTVDQPQHF	TGTGCCAGCAGTTTGATGACAGTTGACCAGCCCCAGCATTTT
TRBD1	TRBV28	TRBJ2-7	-	CASSPSRGNFYEQYF	TGTGCCAGCAGCCCAAGCAGGGGGAATTTCTACGAGCAGTACTTC
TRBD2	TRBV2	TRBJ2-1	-	CASGASGSLNEQFF	TGTGCCAGCGGGGCTAGCGGGAGTCTCAATGAGCAGTTCTTC
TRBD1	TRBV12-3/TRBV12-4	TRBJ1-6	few	CASSLSVGGRNSPLHF	TGTGCCAGCAGTTTAAGTGTAGGGGGCCGGAATTCACCCCTCCACTTT
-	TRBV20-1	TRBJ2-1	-	CSARGDGDSYNEQFF	TGCAGTGCTAGAGGTGATGGGGACTCCTACAATGAGCAGTTCTTC
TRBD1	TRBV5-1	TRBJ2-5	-	CASSLAGTEDGETQYF	TGCGCCAGCAGCTTGGCAGGGACAGAAGACGGAGAGACCCAGTACTTC
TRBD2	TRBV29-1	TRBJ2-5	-	CSVVGHTSGLDQETQYF	TGCAGCGTTGTAGGGCATACTAGCGGGTTGGATCAAGAGACCCAGTACTTC
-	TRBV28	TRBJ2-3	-	CASSLPPHSTDTQYF	TGTGCCAGCAGCCTCCCCCCTCATTCCACAGATACGCAGTATTTT
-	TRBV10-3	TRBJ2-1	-	CATENSRGLLVHNEQFF	TGTGCCACCGAAAATTCGCGGGGGCTTTTGGTACACAATGAGCAGTTCTTC
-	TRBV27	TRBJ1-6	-	CASSFGGGRTSPLHF	TGTGCCAGCAGTTTTGGGGGGGGAAGGACTTCACCCCTCCACTTT
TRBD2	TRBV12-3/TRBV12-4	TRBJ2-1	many	CASSIPLAGGGPFF	TGTGCCAGCAGCATCCCGCTAGCGGGAGGGGGGCCGTTCTTC
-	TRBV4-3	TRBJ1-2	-	CASSQQLTGRPEYGYTF	TGCGCCAGCAGCCAACAATTGACAGGCCGCCCCGAGTATGGCTACACCTTC
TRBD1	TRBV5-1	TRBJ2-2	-	CASSGPGQSNTGELFF	TGCGCCAGCAGCGGACCGGGACAGTCGAACACCGGGGAGCTGTTTTTT
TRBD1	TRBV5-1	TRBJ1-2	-	CASSFITGGDYGYTF	TGCGCCAGCAGCTTTATTACAGGGGGCGACTATGGCTACACCTTC
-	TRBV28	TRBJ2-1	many	CASSLFGGIPYDNEQFF	TGTGCCAGCAGTTTATTTGGGGGGATTCCCTACGACAATGAGCAGTTCTTC
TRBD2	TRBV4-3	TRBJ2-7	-	CASSQEDKSGRWYEQYF	TGCGCCAGCAGCCAAGAAGATAAGAGCGGGAGATGGTACGAGCAGTACTTC
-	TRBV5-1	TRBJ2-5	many	CASSLTSQETQYF	TGCGCCAGCAGCTTAACCAGTCAAGAGACCCAGTACTTC
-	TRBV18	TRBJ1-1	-	CASSPRAGRANTEAFF	TGTGCCAGCTCACCACGGGCAGGGAGGGCGAACACTGAAGCTTTCTTT
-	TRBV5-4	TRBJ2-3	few	CASRPGTGTGTQYF	TGTGCCAGCAGACCCGGAACAGGGACGGGTACGCAGTATTTT
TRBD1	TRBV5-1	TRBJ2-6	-	CASSWTGGTGANVLTF	TGCGCCAGCAGCTGGACAGGGGGAACCGGGGCCAACGTCCTGACTTTC
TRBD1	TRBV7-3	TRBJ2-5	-	CASSAPDRGQETQYF	TGTGCCAGCAGCGCACCCGACAGGGGCCAAGAGACCCAGTACTTC
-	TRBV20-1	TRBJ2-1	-	CSARDVQTRVNEQFF	TGCAGTGCTAGAGATGTGCAGACGAGGGTCAATGAGCAGTTCTTC
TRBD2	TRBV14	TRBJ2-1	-	CASSHSRLAGYNEQFF	TGTGCCAGCAGCCATTCCAGGCTAGCGGGTTACAATGAGCAGTTCTTC
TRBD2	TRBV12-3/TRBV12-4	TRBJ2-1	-	CASSTGGLAGIPDNEQFF	TGTGCCAGCAGTACCGGGGGGCTAGCGGGCATACCCGACAATGAGCAGTTCTTC
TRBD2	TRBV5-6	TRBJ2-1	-	CASRLILAGNNEQFF	TGTGCCAGCAGGCTGATACTAGCGGGGAACAATGAGCAGTTCTTC
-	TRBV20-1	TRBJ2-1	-	CSATTINEQFF	TGCAGTGCTACGACAATCAATGAGCAGTTCTTC
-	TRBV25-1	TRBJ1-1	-	CASSEAENTEAFF	TGTGCCAGCAGTGAAGCGGAGAACACTGAAGCTTTCTTT
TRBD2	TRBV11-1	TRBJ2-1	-	CASSRWGRGGRNEQFF	TGTGCCAGCAGCCGTTGGGGGCGGGGGGGCCGCAATGAGCAGTTCTTC
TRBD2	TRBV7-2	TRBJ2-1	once	CASSFVGTSGSQQFF	TGTGCCAGCAGCTTCGTTGGAACTAGCGGGAGCCAGCAGTTCTTC
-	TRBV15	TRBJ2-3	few	CATSREATDTQYF	TGTGCCACCAGCAGAGAGGCCACAGATACGCAGTATTTT
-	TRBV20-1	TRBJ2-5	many	CSAYREKTQYF	TGCAGTGCTTACAGGGAAAAGACCCAGTACTTC